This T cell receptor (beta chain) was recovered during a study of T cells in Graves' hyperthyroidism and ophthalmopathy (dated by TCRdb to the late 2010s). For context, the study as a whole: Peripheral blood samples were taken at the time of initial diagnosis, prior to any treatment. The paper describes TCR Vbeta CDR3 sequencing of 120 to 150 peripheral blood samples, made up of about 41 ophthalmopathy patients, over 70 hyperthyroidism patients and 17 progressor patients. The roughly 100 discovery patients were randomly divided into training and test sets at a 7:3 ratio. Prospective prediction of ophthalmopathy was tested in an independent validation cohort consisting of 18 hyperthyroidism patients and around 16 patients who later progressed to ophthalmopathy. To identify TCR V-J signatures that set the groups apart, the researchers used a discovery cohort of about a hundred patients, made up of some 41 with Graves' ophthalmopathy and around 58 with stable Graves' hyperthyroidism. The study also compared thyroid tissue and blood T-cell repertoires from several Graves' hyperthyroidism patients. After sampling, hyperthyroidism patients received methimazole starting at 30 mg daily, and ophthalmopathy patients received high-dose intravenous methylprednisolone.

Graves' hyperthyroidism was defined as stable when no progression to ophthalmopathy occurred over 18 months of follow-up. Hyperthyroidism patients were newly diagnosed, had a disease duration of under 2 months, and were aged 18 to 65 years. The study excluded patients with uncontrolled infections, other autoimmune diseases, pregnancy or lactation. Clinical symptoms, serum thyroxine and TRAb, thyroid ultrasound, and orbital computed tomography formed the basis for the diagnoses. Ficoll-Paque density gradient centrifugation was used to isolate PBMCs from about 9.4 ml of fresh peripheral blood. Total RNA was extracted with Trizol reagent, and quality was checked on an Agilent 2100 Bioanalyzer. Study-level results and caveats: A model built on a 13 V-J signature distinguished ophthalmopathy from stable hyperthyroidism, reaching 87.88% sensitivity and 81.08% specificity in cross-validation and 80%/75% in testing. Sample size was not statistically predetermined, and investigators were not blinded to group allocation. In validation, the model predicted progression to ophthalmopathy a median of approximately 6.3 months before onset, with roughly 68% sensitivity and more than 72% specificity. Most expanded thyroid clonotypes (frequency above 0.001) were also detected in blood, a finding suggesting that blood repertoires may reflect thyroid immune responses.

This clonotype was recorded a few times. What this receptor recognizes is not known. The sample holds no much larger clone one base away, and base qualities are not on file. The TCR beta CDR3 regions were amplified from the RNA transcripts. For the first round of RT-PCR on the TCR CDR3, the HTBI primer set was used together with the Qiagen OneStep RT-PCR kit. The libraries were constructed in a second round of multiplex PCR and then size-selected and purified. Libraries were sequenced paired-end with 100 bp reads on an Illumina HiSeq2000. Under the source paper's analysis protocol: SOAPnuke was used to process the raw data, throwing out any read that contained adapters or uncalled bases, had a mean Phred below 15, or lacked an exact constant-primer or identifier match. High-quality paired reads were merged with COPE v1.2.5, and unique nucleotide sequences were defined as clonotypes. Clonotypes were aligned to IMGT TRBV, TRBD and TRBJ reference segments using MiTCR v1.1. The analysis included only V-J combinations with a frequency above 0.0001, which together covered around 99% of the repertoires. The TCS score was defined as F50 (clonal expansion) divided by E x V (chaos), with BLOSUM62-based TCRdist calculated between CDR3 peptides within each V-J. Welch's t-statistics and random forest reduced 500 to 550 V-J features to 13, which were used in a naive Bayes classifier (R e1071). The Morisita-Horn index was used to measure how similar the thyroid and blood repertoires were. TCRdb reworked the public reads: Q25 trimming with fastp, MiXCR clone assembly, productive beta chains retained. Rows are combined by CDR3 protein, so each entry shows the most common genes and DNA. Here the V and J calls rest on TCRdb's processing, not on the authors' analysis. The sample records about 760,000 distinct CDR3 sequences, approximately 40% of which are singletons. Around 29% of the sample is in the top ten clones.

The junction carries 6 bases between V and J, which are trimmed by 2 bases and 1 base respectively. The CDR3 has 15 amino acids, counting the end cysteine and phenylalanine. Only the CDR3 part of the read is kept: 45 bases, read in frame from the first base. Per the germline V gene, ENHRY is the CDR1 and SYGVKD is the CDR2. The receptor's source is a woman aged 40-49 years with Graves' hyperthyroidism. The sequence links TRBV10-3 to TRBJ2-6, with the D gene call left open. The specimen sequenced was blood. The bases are TGTGCCATCAGTGAGGGGGTATCTGGGGCCAACGTCCTGACTTTC. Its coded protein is CAISEGVSGANVLTF.